Sequencing of this TCR beta chain was carried out in a study of a mutant IDH1 vaccine in newly diagnosed glioma (dated by TCRdb to about 2021). Describing the broader study: Vaccination was initiated 4-6 weeks after radiotherapy alone, or concurrently with temozolomide cycles in the chemotherapy-containing groups. For exploratory analyses, roughly 25 treated patients had longitudinal TCRB deep sequencing done wherever samples were available. Of the approximately 33 treated patients, roughly 62% were male and approximately 40% were female, and the mean age was 40.4 years. The week-35 safety follow-up took place at visit V12, and the week-47 end of study took place at visit V13. Before enrollment, most patients had been given radiochemotherapy with temozolomide as standard therapy, while the rest had received either radiotherapy alone or temozolomide alone. Six visits were used for peripheral blood collection: V03 (baseline), V05, V07, V10, V12 and V13.

In the paper's terms, the time point label means: week 35, safety follow-up. Each vaccine dose was 300 ug of a 20-mer mutant IDH1 peptide in Montanide, given subcutaneously with topical imiquimod. Across visits V03 through V10, patients got a total of eight vaccinations, given in weeks 1, 3, 5, 7, 11, 15, 19 and 23. All donors had newly diagnosed IDH1-mutant astrocytomas of WHO grade 3 or 4 that showed loss of nuclear ATRX. The samples were drawn from NOA16, a multicentre, single-arm, open-label phase I trial in Germany that tested a mutant IDH1 peptide vaccine in humans for the first time. Genomic DNA for TCRB sequencing was extracted from EDTA blood using the DNeasy Blood and Tissue Kit. General findings and caveats noted by the study authors: Availability determined which PBMC samples were chosen for TCRB deep sequencing. It was noted by the authors that analyses of patient blood samples could not be reproduced owing to sample limitations. No apparent relationship was observed between pseudoprogression and alterations in the top peripheral T cell clonotypes detected by TCRB sequencing. Immune responses induced by the vaccine were seen in 90% to 95% of patients across multiple MHC alleles.

Comments on this clone: Its target antigen remains unknown. Base qualities are not provided; no much larger clone lies one nucleotide away.

Per the germline V gene, SNHLY is the CDR1 and FYNNEI is the CDR2. Deletion took 6 bases off V and 5 bases off J, with a span of 13 bases between the germline ends. Measured from the cysteine to the phenylalanine, the CDR3 is 13 residues long. The read is trimmed to its CDR3 DNA, 39 bases read in frame from base 1. The protocol used for the library was the immunoSEQ multiplex PCR assay. Rearranged TCR beta chain sequences were amplified using the hsTCRB Kit according to the manufacturer's protocol. Sequencing of TCRB libraries was carried out on an Illumina MiSeq. The original pipeline was this. Demultiplexing, trimming and gene mapping were performed with the kit vendor's proprietary platform. TCRdb's version of the immuneACCESS table is confined to in-frame rearrangements and falls short of the full clone set. An unresolved V gene accounts for under half of the shortfall where checked; the remainder is of unknown origin. V and J calls and clone size are as listed in that table; D and trimming were resolved from the DNA. In all, the sample holds 30,000 or so clones, and about four fifths of those were seen once. The ten largest clones add up to less than 8.5% of the sample.

The rearranged chain carries TRBV2 and TRBJ1-1, and TRBD1 may be the D gene, going by 6 matching bases. The sequence came from a woman younger than 35 with glioma. This material consisted of PBMCs, taken from a glioma patient whose treatment included an IDH1 peptide vaccine. The nucleotide sequence is TGTGCCAGCAGCATACAGGGCTGGACTGAAGCTTTCTTT. Translation gives CASSIQGWTEAFF.